A single sample is the source of the 10 T cell receptor beta chains below, sequenced in a study of identical twins. Each CDR3 protein gets one entry after TCRdb re-called the 5' RACE reads with MiXCR. The sample yields approximately 500,000 distinct CDR3 sequences, 24% seen once. These same records also appear under a second study, on T cells expressing NK-cell markers.

The material sequenced was CD4+ T cells sorted from blood. These receptors came from a woman younger than 35 in good health.

V and J are TRBV12-3 or TRBV12-4 and TRBJ1-1; no definite D call. Trimming left V 6 bases short and J 5 bases short, with 10 bases between. CDR3 length: 12 residues. The CDR3: CASRPRRTEAFF. DNA of the CDR3: TGTGCCAGCAGGCCTCGACGGACTGAAGCTTTCTTT.

In its sample, this clonotype was seen a few times. This rearrangement joins TRBV18 to TRBJ2-1; 13 bases are a match to TRBD2. The CDR3 is 15 amino acids. Trimming removed 3 bases from V and 6 bases from J; junction bases left unmatched: 2. Germline V CDR1 and CDR2: KGHSH, LQKENI. CDR3 DNA: TGTGCCAGCTCACCGGGACTAGCGGGGTCCAATGAGCAGTTCTTC. It is translated as CASSPGLAGSNEQFF. Drawing the rest from reference TRBV18 and TRBJ2-1, the complete variable domain is NAGVMQNPRHLVRRRGQEARLRCSPMKGHSHVYWYRQLPEEGLKFMVYLQKENIIDESGMPKERFSAEFPKEGPSILRIQQVVRGDSAAYFCASSPGLAGSNEQFFGPGTRLTVL.

The CDR3: CASSYDPLHGELFF. The DNA of the CDR3 is TGTGCCAGCAGCTATGACCCTCTCCACGGGGAGCTGTTTTTT. The V and J genes are TRBV11-2 and TRBJ2-2, with unresolved D. In germline, CDR1 is SGHAT, CDR2 FQNNGV. Deletions cut 4 bases from V and 7 bases from J, with 13 bases between. This CDR3 comprises 14 residues.

The chain links TRBV9 to TRBJ2-3, with 11 bases identical to TRBD2. V shed 4 bases and J 4 bases; nucleotides not matched to a gene: 14. The CDR3 is made up of 18 amino acids. The germline V gene encodes CDR1 SGDLS and CDR2 YYNGEE. CDR3 DNA sequence: TGTGCCAGCAGCTCCTACCCCACCCTAGCGGGGGGTCCAGATACGCAGTATTTT. This sequence encodes CASSSYPTLAGGPDTQYF.

This chain uses TRBV12-3 or TRBV12-4 with TRBJ2-1; 8 bases map to TRBD2. This CDR3 has 18 residues. The V segment lost 4 bases and the J segment 4 bases; nucleotides outside the gene matches: 15. CDR3 residues: CASSSVSPGLVRYNEQFF. In nucleotides, the CDR3 is TGTGCCAGCAGTTCCGTCAGCCCGGGACTAGTTCGATACAATGAGCAGTTCTTC.

The J gene is TRBJ2-7, the V gene TRBV4-3; 9 nucleotides agree with TRBD1. Trimming cost V 0 bases and J 1 base; bases outside gene matches: 7. CDR1 is LGHNA, CDR2 YSLEER, per germline. The CDR3 runs to 17 residues. The DNA of the CDR3 is TGCGCCAGCAGCCAAGACTTGGACAGGGGAGGATCCTACGAGCAGTACTTC. Amino acids: CASSQDLDRGGSYEQYF.

V and J are TRBV20-1 and TRBJ1-4; perhaps TRBD1 as D (6 bases). This CDR3 comprises 13 residues. The V gene lost 4 bases and the J gene lost 5 bases, with 11 bases spanning the gap. CDR1 DFQATT and CDR2 SNEGSKA come from the germline V gene (reference sequence). The CDR3 reads CSAKGDPNEKLFF. As DNA, the CDR3 is TGCAGTGCTAAGGGGGACCCAAATGAAAAACTGTTTTTT.

This clonotype was detected many times. J is TRBJ2-3 and V is TRBV5-1; D unclear. The CDR3 loop spans 15 amino acids. V lost 0 bases and J 2 bases, leaving 10 bases between the germline ends. Germline lookup yields CDR1 SGHRS and CDR2 YFSETQ. CDR3 sequence reads: CASSLALSTTDTQYF. DNA for the CDR3: TGCGCCAGCAGCTTGGCCTTATCGACCACAGATACGCAGTATTTT. The full variable domain, in which reference TRBV5-1 and TRBJ2-3 provide the parts outside the CDR3, is KAGVTQTPRYLIKTRGQQVTLSCSPISGHRSVSWYQQTPGQGLQFLFEYFSETQRNKGNFPGRFSGRQFSNSRSEMNVSTLELGDSALYLCASSLALSTTDTQYFGPGTRLTVL.

There are a few counts of this clonotype. V usage is TRBV6-2 or TRBV6-3 and J usage is TRBJ2-1; 14 positions agree with TRBD2. V shed 7 bases, J shed 8 bases, and the junction held 4 bases outside the gene matches. The CDR3 sequence is 14 residues long. Germline loops: CDR1 MNHEY, CDR2 SVGEGT. The DNA of the CDR3 is TGTGCCAGCAAGGGACTAGCGGGAGTGGATGAGCAGTTCTTC. Translating gives CASKGLAGVDEQFF.

This clonotype showed up just a few times. The chain uses TRBV15 and TRBJ2-7; 9 positions agree with TRBD1. This CDR3 contains 14 residues. V lost 5 bases, J lost 3 bases, and 5 bases stayed unmatched. The germline CDR1 and CDR2 sequences are LNHNV and YYDKDF (reference sequence). CDR3 sequence: CATSSGQGGYEQYF. In DNA form, the CDR3 reads TGTGCCACCAGCTCGGGACAGGGAGGCTACGAGCAGTACTTC.